This T cell receptor beta chain comes out of a study of OX40 agonist ivuxolimab in advanced cancers. About the study as a whole: Ivuxolimab was a fully human IgG2 agonistic monoclonal antibody targeting the costimulatory receptor OX40 (CD134). The paper describes the monotherapy dose-escalation part (N ≈ 51 patients) of the phase I trial of ivuxolimab. In the dose-escalation cohort, around four fifths of patients were male, and the mean age was around 60 years, with a range of roughly 23 to 85. Intravenous ivuxolimab was administered to patients every 2 weeks at six dose levels: 0.01, 0.1, 0.3, 1.5, 3 and 10 mg/kg. Among the roughly 50 dose-escalation patients, about 20 had hepatocellular carcinoma, approximately 15 melanoma, 9 renal cell carcinoma and 9 head and neck cancer. Prior anti-PD-1, anti-PD-L1 or anti-CTLA-4 therapy was permitted, and checkpoint inhibitors had been received by about 36% of dose-escalation patients. Partial responses occurred in three dose-escalation patients, of whom one had hepatocellular carcinoma and two had cutaneous melanoma. Peripheral TCRbeta sequencing was intended to test whether TCR sequence diversity was altered and clonal T-cell expansion was caused by ivuxolimab. Points the paper makes about the study in general: Low levels of normalized T-cell clonal expansion were also seen in some patients who did not respond. On average, CD8+ T cells showed more expanded clones than CD4+ T cells after ivuxolimab. At doses of 0.1 to 3.0 mg/kg, clonal expansion of both CD4+ and CD8+ blood T cells was observed from baseline to week 6. In partial responders in the 0.1-3.0 mg/kg groups, normalized peripheral clonal expansion was found to be among the lowest, especially among CD8+ T cells. Which antigens the clonally expanded peripheral T cells were specific for was not determined.

Genomic DNA was extracted from sorted cells for sequencing of the TCRbeta CDR3 region. The immunoSEQ Assay was used for sequencing of TCRbeta CDR3 regions. Not all clones reach the TCRdb copy of this immuneACCESS table, which keeps in-frame sequences only. Checked studies attribute under half of the gap to unresolved V genes and leave the rest unexplained. Counted in this sample were roughly 70,000 clones; approximately 78% of them appeared once. The top ten clones comprise 0.42% of the sample. This clone was detected once. No cognate antigen has been identified for it. Qualities for individual bases were not recorded, and no much larger clone is one base off. The trial excluded patients who had a history of autoimmune disease or were on systemic immunosuppression. Peripheral blood for TCR sequencing was collected from all dose cohorts at baseline, on cycle 4 day 1, and on cycle 7 day 1. The samples were drawn from a first-in-human, open-label, multicenter phase I dose-escalation trial of ivuxolimab. Adults with locally advanced or metastatic melanoma, renal cell, hepatocellular, or head and neck squamous cell carcinoma were enrolled in the trial. Before TCR sequencing, CD4+ T cells and CD8+ T cells from peripheral blood were sorted into separate populations.

In the germline V gene, CDR1 corresponds to SGHNT and CDR2 to YENEEA. CDR3 length: 14 amino acids, cysteine to phenylalanine. This entry keeps only the CDR3 DNA: 42 bases, framed from base 1. Germline trimming: 5 bases from V, 6 bases from J; junction bases outside gene matches: 6. The sample here was CD4+ or CD8+ T cells sorted from blood, taken in a trial of the OX40 agonist ivuxolimab. The receptor was isolated from an adult with an advanced solid tumor such as melanoma, head and neck, liver or kidney cancer. The sequence links TRBV11-3 to TRBJ2-5; 10 bases in the middle match TRBD1. CDR3 region: CASSTWGQGKTQYF. In nucleotides, the sequence is TGTGCCAGCAGCACTTGGGGACAGGGGAAGACCCAGTACTTC.